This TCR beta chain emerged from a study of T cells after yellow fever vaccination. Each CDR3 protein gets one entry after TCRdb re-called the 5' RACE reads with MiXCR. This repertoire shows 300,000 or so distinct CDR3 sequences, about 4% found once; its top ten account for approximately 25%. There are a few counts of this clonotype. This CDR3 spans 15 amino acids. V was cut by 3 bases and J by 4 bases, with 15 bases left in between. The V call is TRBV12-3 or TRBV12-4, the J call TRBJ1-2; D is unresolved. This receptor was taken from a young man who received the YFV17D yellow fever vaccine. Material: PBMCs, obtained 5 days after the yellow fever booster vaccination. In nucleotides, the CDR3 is TGTGCCAGCAGTTTCAGGCGAAGCAGACTCTATGGCTACACCTTC. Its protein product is CASSFRRSRLYGYTF.